This T cell receptor (beta chain) was identified in a study of T cell responses to AZD1222 COVID-19 vaccine. Study observations and caveats: Mostly white British, mostly female donors; authors suggested clonal diversity may be underestimated. Repertoire collection took place solely once the T cell response had peaked. A reported finding is that nearly half of spike-specific TCRs target unmutated variant regions. The span of vaccine-associated CD4 TCRs extended across spike, with dominance at 160-218 and 743-854.

Sequencing used immunoSEQ multiplex PCR; TCRdb keeps in-frame clones, though not all of them. The sample yields 75,000 to 85,000 clones, roughly 87% seen once. As regards this clone: Antigen: not known.

Germline V gene lookup returns CDR1 SGHRS and CDR2 YFSETQ. V dropped 6 bases and J dropped 5 bases, with 17 bases sitting between them. The CDR3 consists of 14 residues. This receptor was identified in an adult in good health. The sample in question was peripheral blood, obtained on day 0 of AZD1222 vaccination. This chain joins TRBV5-1 and TRBJ2-5; D is unclear. The CDR3 nucleotides read TGCGCCAGCACCCTGGGTAGGAAAGGGGAGACCCAGTACTTC. This codes for CASTLGRKGETQYF.